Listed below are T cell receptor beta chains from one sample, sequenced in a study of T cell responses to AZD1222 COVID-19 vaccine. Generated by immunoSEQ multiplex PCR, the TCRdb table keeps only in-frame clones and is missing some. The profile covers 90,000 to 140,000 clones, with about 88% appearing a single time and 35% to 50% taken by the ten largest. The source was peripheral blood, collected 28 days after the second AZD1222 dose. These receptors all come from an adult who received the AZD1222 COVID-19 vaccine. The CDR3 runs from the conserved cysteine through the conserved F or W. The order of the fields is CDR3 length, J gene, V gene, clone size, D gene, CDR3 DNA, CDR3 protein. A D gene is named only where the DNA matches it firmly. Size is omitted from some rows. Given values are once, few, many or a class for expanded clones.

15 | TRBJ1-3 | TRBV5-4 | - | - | TGTGCCAGCAGCTTGAACGGGAACTCTGGAAACACCATATATTTT | CASSLNGNSGNTIYF
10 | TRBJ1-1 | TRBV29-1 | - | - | TGCAGCGTTGAATACACTGAAGCTTTCTTT | CSVEYTEAFF
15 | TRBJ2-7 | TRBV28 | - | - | TGTGCCAGCAGTTTATGGGCAGGGGCGACCTACGAGCAGTACTTC | CASSLWAGATYEQYF
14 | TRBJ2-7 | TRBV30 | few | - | TGTGCCTTAAAACTCGCAGGTTATACCTACGAGCAGTACTTC | CALKLAGYTYEQYF
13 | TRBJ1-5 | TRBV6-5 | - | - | TGTGCCAGCACCAGGTACAGCAATCAGCCCCAGCATTTT | CASTRYSNQPQHF
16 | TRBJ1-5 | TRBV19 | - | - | TGTGCCAGTAGTTCCTGGGCCAGTAATAGCAATCAGCCCCAGCATTTT | CASSSWASNSNQPQHF
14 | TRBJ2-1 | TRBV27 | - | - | TGTGCCAGCAGTTTGGAGGGCCCGGGCAATGAGCAGTTCTTC | CASSLEGPGNEQFF
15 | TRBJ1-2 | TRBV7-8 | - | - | TGTGCCAGCAGCCGAGTGGCTGAGGGGTACTATGGCTACACCTTC | CASSRVAEGYYGYTF
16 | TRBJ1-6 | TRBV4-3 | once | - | TGCGCCAGCAGCCAAGATTCAGGGACTTTTAATTCACCCCTCCACTTT | CASSQDSGTFNSPLHF
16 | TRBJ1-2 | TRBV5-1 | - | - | TGCGCCAGCAGCTTGGGAGACTTCGGTGGCGGTTATGGCTACACCTTC | CASSLGDFGGGYGYTF
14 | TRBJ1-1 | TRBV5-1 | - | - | TGCGCCAGCAGCTTTGACAGGTCGAACACTGAAGCTTTCTTT | CASSFDRSNTEAFF
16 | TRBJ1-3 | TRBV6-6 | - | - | TGTGCCAGCAGTTACTCTCCCCCAGGGCCTGGAAACACCATATATTTT | CASSYSPPGPGNTIYF
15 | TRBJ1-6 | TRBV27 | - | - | TGTGCCAGCAGTTTATTAGGCCTCCTATTGGCACCCCTCCACTTT | CASSLLGLLLAPLHF
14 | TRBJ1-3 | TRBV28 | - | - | TGTGCCAGCAGTTCCCTGACAGAGGCGAACACCATATATTTT | CASSSLTEANTIYF
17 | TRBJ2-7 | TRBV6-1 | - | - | TGTGCCAGCAGTGGCCGAAGGTCGGGATCCCCGTCCTACGAGCAGTACTTC | CASSGRRSGSPSYEQYF
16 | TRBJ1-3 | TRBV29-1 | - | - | TGCAGCGTTTTGACCAGGGCCGGGAGCTCTGGAAACACCATATATTTT | CSVLTRAGSSGNTIYF
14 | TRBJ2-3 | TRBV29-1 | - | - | TGCAGCGTGGGTGGCGGTGCTAGCACAGATACGCAGTATTTT | CSVGGGASTDTQYF
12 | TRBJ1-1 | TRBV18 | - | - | TGTGCCAGCTCGAGGGGCCAGGGATGGGCTTTCTTT | CASSRGQGWAFF
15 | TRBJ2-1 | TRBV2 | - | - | TGTGCCAGCAGTAGGGGTCAGGGAGGCTACAATGAGCAGTTCTTC | CASSRGQGGYNEQFF
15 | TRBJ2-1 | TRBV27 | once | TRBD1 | TGTGCCAGCAGCTTCATAGGGACAGGGGAAAATGAGCAGTTCTTC | CASSFIGTGENEQFF
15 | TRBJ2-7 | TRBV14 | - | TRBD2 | TGTGCCAGCAGCCTACTGGGACTAGGATCGCTCGAGCAGTACTTC | CASSLLGLGSLEQYF
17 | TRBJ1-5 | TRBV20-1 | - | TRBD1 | TGCAGTGCTAGTGTGGGACAGGCCCTCAGTGGTCTCAAGCCCCAGCATTTT | CSASVGQALSGLKPQHF
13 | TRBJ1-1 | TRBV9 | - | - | TGTGCCAGCAGCGCCACAGGGAACACTGAAGCTTTCTTT | CASSATGNTEAFF
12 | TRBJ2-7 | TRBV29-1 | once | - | TGCAGCGTTGACCAGGGGCTGGACGAGCAGTACTTC | CSVDQGLDEQYF
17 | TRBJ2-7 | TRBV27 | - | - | TGTGCCAGCACCTTCCAGGGGGGGTCGCAGGTGTTCTACGAGCAGTACTTC | CASTFQGGSQVFYEQYF
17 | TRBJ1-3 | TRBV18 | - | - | TGTGCCAGCTCACCTGTAGCAGGGGTTTCATCTGGAAACACCATATATTTT | CASSPVAGVSSGNTIYF
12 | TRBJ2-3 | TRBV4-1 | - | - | TGCGCCAGCAGCCGCCCTGGTGATACGCAGTATTTT | CASSRPGDTQYF
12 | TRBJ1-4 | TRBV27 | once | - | TGTGCCAGCAAGACAACTAATGAAAAACTGTTTTTT | CASKTTNEKLFF
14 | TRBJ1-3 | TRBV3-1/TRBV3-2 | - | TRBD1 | TGTGCCAGCAGCCGCGACAGGGGGCAGAACACCATATATTTT | CASSRDRGQNTIYF
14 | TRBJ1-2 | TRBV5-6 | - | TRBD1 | TGTGCCAGCAGCTTGGGGCAGGGGGCTTATGGCTACACCTTC | CASSLGQGAYGYTF
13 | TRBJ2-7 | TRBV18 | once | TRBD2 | TGTGCAACTCATGCTAGCGGGATCTACGAGCAGTACTTC | CATHASGIYEQYF
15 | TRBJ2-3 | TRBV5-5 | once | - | TGTGCCACCAATGACTTAGCGGTTAGCACAGATACGCAGTATTTT | CATNDLAVSTDTQYF
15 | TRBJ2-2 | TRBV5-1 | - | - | TGCGCCAGCAGCTTTGCGGGCGCGAACACCGGGGAGCTGTTTTTT | CASSFAGANTGELFF
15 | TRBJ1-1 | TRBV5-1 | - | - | TGCGCCAGCAGCGGGGGACATCTCATGAACACTGAAGCTTTCTTT | CASSGGHLMNTEAFF
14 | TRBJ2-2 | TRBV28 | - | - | TGTGCCAGCAGTTTGGGGAGGCGAACCGGGGAGCTGTTTTTT | CASSLGRRTGELFF
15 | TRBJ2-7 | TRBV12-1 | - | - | TGTGCCAGCAGCTTTGAGCCAGGTATTGGGTACGAGCAGTACTTC | CASSFEPGIGYEQYF
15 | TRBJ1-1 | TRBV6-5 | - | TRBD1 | TGTGCCAGCAGTTACGGGCAGGGGGGGAACACTGAAGCTTTCTTT | CASSYGQGGNTEAFF
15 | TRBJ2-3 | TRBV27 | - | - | TGTGCCAGCAGTTTATCAGGGCAGATGCGAGATACGCAGTATTTT | CASSLSGQMRDTQYF
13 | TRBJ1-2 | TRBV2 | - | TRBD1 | TGTGCCAGTATCCTGGGGACAGGGGGTGGCTACACCTTC | CASILGTGGGYTF